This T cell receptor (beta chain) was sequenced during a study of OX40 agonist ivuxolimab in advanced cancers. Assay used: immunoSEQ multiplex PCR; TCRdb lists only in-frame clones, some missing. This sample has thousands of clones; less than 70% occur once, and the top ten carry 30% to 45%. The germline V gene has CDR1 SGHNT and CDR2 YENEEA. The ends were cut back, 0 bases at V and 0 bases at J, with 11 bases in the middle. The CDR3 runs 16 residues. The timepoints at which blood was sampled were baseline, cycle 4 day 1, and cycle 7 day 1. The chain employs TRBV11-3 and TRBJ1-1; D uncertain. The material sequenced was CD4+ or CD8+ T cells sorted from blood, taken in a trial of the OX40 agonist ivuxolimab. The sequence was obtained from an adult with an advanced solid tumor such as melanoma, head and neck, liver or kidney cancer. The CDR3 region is CASSLDRTGMNTEAFF. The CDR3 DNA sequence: TGTGCCAGCAGCTTAGATCGCACGGGTATGAACACTGAAGCTTTCTTT.